This is a list of T cell receptor beta chains from one sample in a study of spatial heterogeneity in lung cancer. TCRdb recomputed calls from the 5' RACE reads with MiXCR, one row per CDR3 protein. Of about 44,000 distinct CDR3 sequences listed, roughly 15% were seen once; the top ten hold 55% to 70%. The sample consisted of PBMCs, taken at surgery. These receptors were obtained from a male donor with early-stage non-small cell lung cancer. CDR3s include the opening cysteine and the closing phenylalanine or tryptophan. The D gene is left open where the match is weak. Expanded clones are given a class, and other clones once, few, many or no size at all.

j_call clone_size v_call d_call cdr3_aa cdr3_nt
TRBJ2-2 - TRBV6-4 - CASNPGNTGELFF TGTGCCAGCAACCCGGGAAACACCGGGGAGCTGTTTTTT
TRBJ1-4 many TRBV12-3/TRBV12-4 TRBD1 CASSTGGANEKLFF TGTGCCAGCAGTACAGGGGGTGCTAATGAAAAACTGTTTTTT
TRBJ2-3 few TRBV5-1 - CASRPQGLGTDTQYF TGCGCCAGCAGACCTCAAGGGCTCGGCACAGATACGCAGTATTTT
TRBJ2-5 - TRBV11-2 TRBD1 CASSRRDSQETQYF TGTGCCAGCAGCCGCCGGGACAGTCAAGAGACCCAGTACTTC
TRBJ2-2 few TRBV3-1 - CASSQVRTGELFF TGTGCCAGCAGCCAAGTGCGCACCGGGGAGCTGTTTTTT
TRBJ2-7 many TRBV7-9 TRBD1 CASSPGTGVEQYF TGTGCCAGCAGCCCAGGGACAGGGGTCGAGCAGTACTTC
TRBJ1-1 many TRBV9 TRBD1 CASSVGQGEAFF TGTGCCAGCAGCGTCGGACAGGGAGAAGCTTTCTTT
TRBJ2-1 few TRBV28 TRBD2 CASSFKAGAYNEQFF TGTGCCAGCAGTTTTAAGGCGGGAGCCTACAATGAGCAGTTCTTC
TRBJ2-1 many TRBV12-3/TRBV12-4 - CASSLGSNPNEQFF TGTGCCAGCAGTTTGGGGTCAAATCCCAATGAGCAGTTCTTC
TRBJ1-2 - TRBV29-1 TRBD1 CSVAPTGGSGYTF TGCAGCGTTGCCCCTACAGGGGGGAGTGGCTACACCTTC
TRBJ2-7 - TRBV14 - CASSQDGTHIYWDEQYF TGTGCCAGCAGCCAAGATGGGACGCACATCTACTGGGACGAGCAGTACTTC
TRBJ1-1 - TRBV28 - CASKFGQGAFF TGTGCCAGCAAATTTGGTCAAGGGGCTTTCTTT
TRBJ2-3 - TRBV20-1 TRBD2 CSAPRWEGTDTQYF TGCAGTGCCCCCCGGTGGGAGGGGACAGATACGCAGTATTTT
TRBJ1-6 - TRBV10-3 TRBD1 CAISPGQVNSPLHF TGTGCCATCAGTCCGGGACAGGTGAATTCACCCCTCCACTTT
TRBJ1-5 - TRBV27 - CASRPRQALSNQPQHF TGTGCCAGCAGACCCCGACAGGCCCTAAGCAATCAGCCCCAGCATTTT
TRBJ1-2 few TRBV7-7 - CASSLDSGSSMTF TGTGCTAGCAGCTTAGATTCGGGCAGCTCCATGACCTTC
TRBJ2-3 many TRBV24-1 - CATSLGYTQYF TGTGCCACCAGCCTGGGATATACGCAGTATTTT
TRBJ2-7 - TRBV4-2 TRBD2 CASSQEASGITYEQYF TGTGCCAGCAGCCAAGAGGCTAGCGGGATAACATACGAGCAGTACTTC
TRBJ2-1 few TRBV3-1 TRBD2 CASSPSGGGYNEQFF TGTGCCAGCAGCCCTAGCGGGGGGGGTTACAATGAGCAGTTCTTC
TRBJ1-4 many TRBV9 - CASSVDPELNEKLFF TGTGCCAGCAGCGTAGACCCCGAGCTTAATGAAAAACTGTTTTTT
TRBJ2-5 medium-sized TRBV6-2/TRBV6-3 - CASSPLGRRGQYF TGTGCCAGCAGTCCCCTCGGCAGGAGGGGCCAGTACTTC
TRBJ2-7 - TRBV5-6 - CATSSGPGHEQYF TGTGCCACGTCCAGTGGGCCGGGCCACGAGCAGTACTTC
TRBJ1-5 few TRBV6-4 - CASSDGGNQPQHF TGTGCCAGCAGTGACGGAGGCAATCAGCCCCAGCATTTT
TRBJ2-7 - TRBV27 - CASSLQGGRTYEQYF TGTGCCAGCAGTCTCCAGGGAGGACGGACCTACGAGCAGTACTTC
TRBJ2-6 - TRBV30 - CAWIGGAGANVLTF TGTGCCTGGATCGGGGGAGCCGGGGCCAACGTCCTGACTTTC
TRBJ2-3 - TRBV5-1 - CASSLESAMGNTQYF TGCGCCAGCAGCTTGGAGTCAGCAATGGGGAATACGCAGTATTTT
TRBJ1-4 many TRBV7-9 TRBD1 CASRSNRGSDEKLFF TGTGCCAGCAGATCTAACAGGGGTTCCGATGAAAAACTGTTTTTT
TRBJ1-1 - TRBV12-3/TRBV12-4 - CASSGSVTNTEAFF TGTGCCAGCAGTGGGAGTGTTACGAACACTGAAGCTTTCTTT
TRBJ1-2 few TRBV6-5 TRBD1 CASRRQGVGGYTF TGTGCCAGCAGAAGACAGGGGGTCGGTGGCTACACCTTC
TRBJ2-3 - TRBV6-5 TRBD2 CASKRGAGTDTQYF TGTGCCAGCAAGCGGGGGGCTGGCACAGATACGCAGTATTTT
TRBJ1-4 - TRBV13 - CASSFRATNEKLFF TGTGCCAGCAGCTTCAGAGCAACTAATGAAAAACTGTTTTTT
TRBJ2-2 - TRBV5-1 TRBD2 CASSATSGGANTGELFF TGCGCCAGCAGCGCGACTAGCGGGGGAGCGAACACCGGGGAGCTGTTTTTT
TRBJ2-1 - TRBV3-1 - CASSQLGGLVDYNEQFF TGTGCCAGCAGCCAACTGGGCGGGTTGGTCGACTACAATGAGCAGTTCTTC
TRBJ1-5 - TRBV6-8 - CASSYGRQNSNQPQHF TGTGCCAGCAGTTACGGGAGACAGAATAGCAATCAGCCCCAGCATTTT
TRBJ1-5 many TRBV20-1 - CSARGAGDQPQHF TGCAGTGCTAGAGGGGCAGGCGATCAGCCCCAGCATTTT
TRBJ2-5 few TRBV28 TRBD2 CASSFRTSGYQETQYF TGTGCCAGCAGTTTCCGGACTAGCGGGTACCAAGAGACCCAGTACTTC
TRBJ1-1 many TRBV30 TRBD1 CAWREDRGPAFF TGTGCCTGGAGGGAAGACAGGGGCCCAGCTTTCTTT
TRBJ1-6 many TRBV28 - CASSPRDQYNSPLHF TGTGCCAGCAGCCCCCGGGACCAATATAATTCACCCCTCCACTTT
TRBJ1-6 few TRBV6-2/TRBV6-3 - CASSYFGSYNSPLHF TGTGCCAGCAGTTACTTTGGTTCCTATAATTCACCCCTCCACTTT
TRBJ2-1 few TRBV7-2 TRBD2 CASSQPGGEQFF TGTGCCAGCAGCCAGCCGGGGGGTGAGCAGTTCTTC
TRBJ1-2 few TRBV20-1 - CSVSVGAYNGYTF TGCAGTGTTTCGGTTGGGGCGTACAATGGCTACACCTTC
TRBJ2-1 many TRBV5-1 TRBD2 CASAGGTYNEQFF TGCGCCTCAGCGGGGGGTACCTACAATGAGCAGTTCTTC
TRBJ1-1 - TRBV11-2 - CASSPERETEAFF TGTGCCAGCAGCCCCGAGAGGGAGACTGAAGCTTTCTTT
TRBJ1-1 few TRBV25-1 - CASRQGPEAFF TGTGCCAGCAGACAGGGTCCTGAAGCTTTCTTT